The 9 T cell receptor beta chains presented below share a single source sample, sequenced in a study of response to subunit inactivated influenza vaccine. TCRdb reprocessed the RT-PCR reads with MiXCR, giving one entry per CDR3 protein. The data hold about 830,000 distinct CDR3 sequences, with approximately 18% observed a single time. This specimen was PBMCs from blood, taken less than 6 days after vaccination. These receptors all stem from a man aged 45-65 years who received an inactivated influenza vaccine.

The chain joins TRBV7-8 to TRBJ2-5, with 8 bases that match TRBD1. The V segment lost 1 base and the J segment 5 bases; nucleotides outside the gene matches: 6. Germline V gene lookup returns CDR1 SGHVS and CDR2 FQNEAQ. The CDR3 sequence is 15 residues long. Here the CDR3 DNA reads TGTGCCAGCAGCTTAGTCAGGGGGCGCTTCGAGACCCAGTACTTC. This gives the protein CASSLVRGRFETQYF.

This chain joins TRBV12-3 or TRBV12-4 and TRBJ2-1; 10 bases are shared with TRBD1. V lost 3 bases and J lost 5; bases outside the gene matches: 4. The CDR3 contains 15 residues. The CDR3 is CASSFGDRGNNEQFF. CDR3 in DNA: TGTGCCAGCAGTTTCGGGGACAGGGGTAACAATGAGCAGTTCTTC.

This chain joins TRBV10-3 and TRBJ2-7; TRBD1 matches 10 bases. The CDR3 covers 12 residues. CDR1 ENHRY and CDR2 SYGVKD come from the germline V gene. The junction had 2 bases not matched to a gene; V was cut back by 9 bases and J by 3 bases. The CDR3 nucleotides are TGTGCCATAGGGGACAGGGGCTACGAGCAGTACTTC. It is translated as CAIGDRGYEQYF.

This clonotype was seen a few times. This sequence joins TRBV29-1 and TRBJ2-6; D is ambiguous. The CDR3 has 13 amino acids. CDR1 and CDR2 (germline): SQVTM, ANQGSEA. Trimming pared 5 bases from V and 2 bases from J, leaving 7 bases between. The CDR3 here is CSVLKTGANVLTF. CDR3 in DNA: TGCAGCGTTCTGAAAACTGGGGCCAACGTCCTGACTTTC.

In this sample, this clonotype turned up many times. This chain links TRBV29-1 with TRBJ2-1, with 10 bases identical to TRBD2. The CDR3 consists of 15 residues. The V gene end was trimmed by 4 bases and the J gene end by 5 bases; junction bases not matched to a gene: 8. Germline CDR1 is SQVTM and CDR2 is ANQGSEA. The CDR3 reads CSVAMSGGANNEQFF. For the CDR3, the DNA is TGCAGCGTTGCGATGAGCGGGGGGGCCAACAATGAGCAGTTCTTC.

This clonotype was observed a few times. This chain connects TRBV3-1 to TRBJ2-7; D ambiguous. The CDR3 contains 13 residues. Germline V gives CDR1 LGHDT, CDR2 YNNKEL (reference sequence). V lost 6 bases to trimming and J lost 0 bases, with 9 bases between them. The CDR3 DNA reads as TGTGCCAGCAGACGCACAAGCTCCTACGAGCAGTACTTC. The encoded protein is CASRRTSSYEQYF.

This chain connects TRBV14 to TRBJ1-1; the D is unclear. Germline CDR1 reads SGHDN; CDR2 reads FVKESK. The CDR3 consists of 14 residues. Trimming removed 3 bases from V and 4 bases from J, with 12 bases in between. The CDR3 region has the DNA TGTGCCAGCAGCCAGGTCAGGTCAGGCACTGAAGCTTTCTTT. It is translated as CASSQVRSGTEAFF.

This clonotype was counted only a few times. The CDR3 DNA reads TGTGCCAGCAGTTGGAAGGGGCGCTGGGAAGAGACCCAGTACTTC. It is translated as CASSWKGRWEETQYF. The chain recombines TRBV12-3 or TRBV12-4 with TRBJ2-5; TRBD1 is a possible D gene (5 bases). Trimming pared 4 bases from V and 3 bases from J, leaving 15 bases between. This CDR3 is 15 amino acids long.

This clonotype was counted a few times. J is TRBJ1-1 and V is TRBV12-3 or TRBV12-4; TRBD1 might be the D (5 bases). Trimming stripped 8 bases from V and 1 base from J, with 11 bases between. The CDR3 loop spans 13 amino acids. The CDR3 here is CASGQGQNTEAFF. Written as DNA, the CDR3 is TGTGCCAGCGGTCAGGGCCAGAACACTGAAGCTTTCTTT.